The source of this TCR beta chain is a study of blood T cell repertoires in COVID-19. CDR3 size: 15 residues. CDR1 is SNHLY and CDR2 is FYNNEI in the germline V gene. The V end lost 1 base, the J end lost 2 bases, and 11 bases lay between the germline ends. Measured with immunoSEQ multiplex PCR; TCRdb has only the in-frame clones, and not every one. The sample lists approximately 250,000 clones, 86% seen once, with around 1.8% in the top ten. Material: peripheral blood. The gene calls are TRBV2 and TRBJ1-2, with a tentative D call TRBD1 (6 bases). This receptor was identified in a man younger than 40 with active or convalescent COVID-19. CDR3 nucleotide sequence: TGTGCCAGCAGTGAAGAGCGGGGGCGGAACTATGGCTACACCTTC. Translating it yields CASSEERGRNYGYTF.